The source of this T cell receptor (beta chain) is a study of blood T cell repertoires in COVID-19. In the source study's methods: Reference gene primer amplification yielded estimated nucleated cell counts. The assay was immunoSEQ multiplex PCR, and TCRdb's table has in-frame clones only and misses some. The V and J calls and clone size are taken from that table; D and trimming were inferred from the DNA. The sample yields roughly 150,000 clones, roughly 71% seen once. Germline CDR1 and CDR2: MNHEY and SVGEGT. The CDR3 spans 15 residues. Trimming removed 6 bases at V and 2 bases at J, with 14 bases between. This clone was counted between two and nine times.

The rearrangement uses TRBV6-2 or TRBV6-3 and TRBJ1-5; TRBD1 might be the D (5 bases). This sequence originates from a woman aged 80 or older with acute or convalescent COVID-19. Sequencing was done on a sample of peripheral blood. The CDR3 DNA follows: TGTGCCAGCAGCCGCCGGGACTTGGGCAATCAGCCCCAGCATTTT. It specifies CASSRRDLGNQPQHF.